This T cell receptor (beta chain) stems from a study of T cells in Graves' hyperthyroidism and ophthalmopathy. Study conclusions and caveats: Ophthalmopathy got predicted by the model a median around 6.6 months before its onset. From stable hyperthyroidism, ophthalmopathy was separated by a 13 V-J model.

The CDR3 loop spans 14 amino acids. V gave up 5 bases and J gave up 2 bases; unmatched junction bases: 2. Germline values: CDR1 MNHNS, CDR2 SASEGT. Together with thyroid ultrasound, orbital computed tomography, serum thyroxine and TRAb, clinical symptoms were used for diagnoses. RNA transcripts gave rise to amplified TCR beta CDR3 regions. The TCR CDR3 first-round RT-PCR relied on the HTBI primer set. TCRdb itself ran the multiplex PCR reads through MiXCR, one entry per CDR3 protein. This repertoire shows about 500,000 distinct CDR3 sequences, approximately 16% found once; its top ten account for about 29%. This clonotype was detected ten times or more. The antigen is unknown.

The sequence derives from a woman aged 25-40 years with Graves' ophthalmopathy. Sequenced: blood. This rearrangement joins TRBV6-1 to TRBJ2-2, with 7 bases lining up with TRBD2. The CDR3 sequence: CASSPSGNTGELFF. For the CDR3, the DNA is TGTGCCAGCAGTCCTAGCGGAAACACCGGGGAGCTGTTTTTT.